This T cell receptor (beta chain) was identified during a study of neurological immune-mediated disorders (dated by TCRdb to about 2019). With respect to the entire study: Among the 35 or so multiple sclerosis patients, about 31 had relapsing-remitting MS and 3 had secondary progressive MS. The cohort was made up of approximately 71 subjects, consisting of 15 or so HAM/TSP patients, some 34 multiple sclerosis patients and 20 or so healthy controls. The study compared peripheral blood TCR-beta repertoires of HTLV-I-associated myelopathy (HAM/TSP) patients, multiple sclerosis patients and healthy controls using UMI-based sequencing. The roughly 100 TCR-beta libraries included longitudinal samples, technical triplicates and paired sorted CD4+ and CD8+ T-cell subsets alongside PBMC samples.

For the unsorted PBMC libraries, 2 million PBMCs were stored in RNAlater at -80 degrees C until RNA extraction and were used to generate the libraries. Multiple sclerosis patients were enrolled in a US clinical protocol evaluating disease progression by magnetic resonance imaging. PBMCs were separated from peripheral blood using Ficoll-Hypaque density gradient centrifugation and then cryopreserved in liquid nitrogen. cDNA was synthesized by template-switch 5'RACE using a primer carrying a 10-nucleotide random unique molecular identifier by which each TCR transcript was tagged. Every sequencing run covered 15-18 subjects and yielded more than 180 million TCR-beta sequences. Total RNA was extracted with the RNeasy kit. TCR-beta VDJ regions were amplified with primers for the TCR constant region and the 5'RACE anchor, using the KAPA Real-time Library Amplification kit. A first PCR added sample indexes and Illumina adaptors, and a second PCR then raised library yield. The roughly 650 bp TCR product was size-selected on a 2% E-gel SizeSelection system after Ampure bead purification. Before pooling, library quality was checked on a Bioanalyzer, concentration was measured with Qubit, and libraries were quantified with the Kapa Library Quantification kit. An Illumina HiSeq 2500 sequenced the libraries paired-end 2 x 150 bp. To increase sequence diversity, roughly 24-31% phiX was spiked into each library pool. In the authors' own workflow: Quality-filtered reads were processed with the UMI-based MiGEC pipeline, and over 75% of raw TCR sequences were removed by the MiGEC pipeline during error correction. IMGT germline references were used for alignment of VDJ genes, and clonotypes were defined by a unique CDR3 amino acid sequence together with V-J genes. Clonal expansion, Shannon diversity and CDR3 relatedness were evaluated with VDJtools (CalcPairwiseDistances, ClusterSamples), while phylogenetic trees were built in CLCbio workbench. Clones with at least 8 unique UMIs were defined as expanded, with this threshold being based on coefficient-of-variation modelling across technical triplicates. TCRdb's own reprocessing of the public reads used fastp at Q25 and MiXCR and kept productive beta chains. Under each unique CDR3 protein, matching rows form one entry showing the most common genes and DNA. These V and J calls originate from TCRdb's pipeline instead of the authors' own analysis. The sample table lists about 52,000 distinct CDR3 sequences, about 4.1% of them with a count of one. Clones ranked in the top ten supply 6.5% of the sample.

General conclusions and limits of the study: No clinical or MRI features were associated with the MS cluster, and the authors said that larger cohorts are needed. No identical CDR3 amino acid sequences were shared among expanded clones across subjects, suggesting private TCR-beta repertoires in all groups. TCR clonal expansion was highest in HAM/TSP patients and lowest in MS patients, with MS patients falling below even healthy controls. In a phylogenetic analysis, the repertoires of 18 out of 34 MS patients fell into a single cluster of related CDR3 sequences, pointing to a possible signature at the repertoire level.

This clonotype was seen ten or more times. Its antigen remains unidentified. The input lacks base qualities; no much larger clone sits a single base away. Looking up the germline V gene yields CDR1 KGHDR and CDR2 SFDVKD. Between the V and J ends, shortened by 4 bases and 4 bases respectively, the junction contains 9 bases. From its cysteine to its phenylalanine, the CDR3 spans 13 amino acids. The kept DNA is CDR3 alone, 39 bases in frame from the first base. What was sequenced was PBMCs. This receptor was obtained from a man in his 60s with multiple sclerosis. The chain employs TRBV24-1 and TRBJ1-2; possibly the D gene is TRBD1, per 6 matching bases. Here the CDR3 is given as CATSEMDSYGYTF. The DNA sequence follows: TGTGCCACCAGTGAGATGGACAGCTATGGCTACACCTTC.